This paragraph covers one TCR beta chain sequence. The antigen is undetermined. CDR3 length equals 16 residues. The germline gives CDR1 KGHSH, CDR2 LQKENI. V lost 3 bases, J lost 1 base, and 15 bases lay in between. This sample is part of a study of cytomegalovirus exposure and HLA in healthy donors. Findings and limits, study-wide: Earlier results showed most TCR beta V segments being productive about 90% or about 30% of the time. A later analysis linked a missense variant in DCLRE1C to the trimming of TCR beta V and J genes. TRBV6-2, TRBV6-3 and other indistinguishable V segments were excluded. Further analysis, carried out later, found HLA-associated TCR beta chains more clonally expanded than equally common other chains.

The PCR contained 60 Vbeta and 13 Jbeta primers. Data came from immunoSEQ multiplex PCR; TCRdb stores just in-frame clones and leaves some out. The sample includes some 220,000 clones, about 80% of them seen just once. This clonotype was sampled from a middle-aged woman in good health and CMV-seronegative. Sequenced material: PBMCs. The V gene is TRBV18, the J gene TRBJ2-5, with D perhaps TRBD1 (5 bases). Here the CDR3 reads CASSPDTAPFQETQYF. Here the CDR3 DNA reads TGTGCCAGCTCACCGGACACAGCCCCGTTCCAAGAGACCCAGTACTTC.